This TCR beta chain was observed in a study of cytomegalovirus exposure and HLA in healthy donors. Notes on the study in general: The majority of TCR sequences were rare, yet some public TCRs appeared in many donors. The classifier, whose performance was assessed in both the original and validation cohorts, reportedly diagnosed cytomegalovirus status with high specificity and sensitivity.

V lost 1 base, J lost 0 bases, and 12 bases lay in between. This CDR3 is 15 amino acids long. Germline V gene lookup returns CDR1 SQVTM and CDR2 ANQGSEA. The PCR used 60 Vbeta and 13 Jbeta primers. The authors' processing: An analysis performed later counted about 80 million unique TCR beta chains (roughly 11 million of them shared). The assay was immunoSEQ multiplex PCR, and TCRdb's table has in-frame clones only and misses some. V and J calls plus clone size are reproduced from that table; the DNA served to infer D and trimming. The sample includes 80,000 to 130,000 clones, roughly 77% of them seen just once. Of note for this clone: The antigen remains unidentified.

V and J are TRBV29-1 and TRBJ1-1; D remains unclear. This TCR was recovered from a woman between 45 and 65 years old in good health and CMV-seropositive. The sequenced material came from PBMCs. In nucleotides, the CDR3 is TGCAGCGTTGAAGTGGCAGGCCTGGTGAACACTGAAGCTTTCTTT. This encodes CSVEVAGLVNTEAFF.